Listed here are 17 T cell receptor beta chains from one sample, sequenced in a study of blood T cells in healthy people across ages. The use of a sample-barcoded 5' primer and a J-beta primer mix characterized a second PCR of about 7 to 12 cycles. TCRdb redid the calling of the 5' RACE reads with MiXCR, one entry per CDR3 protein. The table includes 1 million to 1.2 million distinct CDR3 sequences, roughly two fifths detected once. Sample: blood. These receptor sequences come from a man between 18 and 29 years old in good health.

The CDR3 protein is CASSLPSGGFNEQYF. As DNA, the CDR3 is TGTGCCAGCAGCTTGCCTAGCGGGGGTTTCAATGAGCAGTACTTC. V gene TRBV5-6 combines with J gene TRBJ2-7, with 10 bases identical to TRBD2. Germline V CDR1 and CDR2: SGHDT, YYEEEE. V was pared by 1 base and J by 7 bases, with 8 bases of the junction left unmatched. This CDR3 comprises 15 residues.

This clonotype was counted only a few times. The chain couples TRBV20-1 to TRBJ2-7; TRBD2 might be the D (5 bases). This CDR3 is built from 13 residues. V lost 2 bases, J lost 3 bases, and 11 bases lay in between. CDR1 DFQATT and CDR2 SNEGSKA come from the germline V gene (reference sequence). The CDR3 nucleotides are TGCAGTGCTAGAAGTGACTACGGCTACGAGCAGTACTTC. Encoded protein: CSARSDYGYEQYF.

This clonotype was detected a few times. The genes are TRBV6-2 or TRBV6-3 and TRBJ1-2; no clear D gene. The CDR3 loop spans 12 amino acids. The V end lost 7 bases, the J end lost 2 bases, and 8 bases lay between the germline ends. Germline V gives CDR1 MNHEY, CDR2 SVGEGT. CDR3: CASKLPNYGYTF. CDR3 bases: TGTGCCAGCAAGTTACCAAACTATGGCTACACCTTC.

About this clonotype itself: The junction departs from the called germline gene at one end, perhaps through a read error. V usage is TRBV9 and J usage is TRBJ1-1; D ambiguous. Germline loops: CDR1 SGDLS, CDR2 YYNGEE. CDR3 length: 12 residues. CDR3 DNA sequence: TGTGCCTGCAGCGGAGAGAACACTGAAGCTTTCTTT. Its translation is CACSGENTEAFF.

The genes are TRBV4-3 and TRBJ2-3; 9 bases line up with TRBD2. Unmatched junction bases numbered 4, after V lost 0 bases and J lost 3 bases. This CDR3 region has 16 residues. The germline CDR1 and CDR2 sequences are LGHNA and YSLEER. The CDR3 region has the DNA TGCGCCAGCAGCCAAGACAGCGGGGGGTGGACAGATACGCAGTATTTT. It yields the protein CASSQDSGGWTDTQYF.

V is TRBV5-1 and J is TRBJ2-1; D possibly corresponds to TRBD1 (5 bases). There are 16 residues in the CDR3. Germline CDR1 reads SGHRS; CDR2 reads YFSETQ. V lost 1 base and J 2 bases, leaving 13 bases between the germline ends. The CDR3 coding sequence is TGCGCCAGCAGCTTGTGGGGCCGCGAGACCTACAATGAGCAGTTCTTC. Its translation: CASSLWGRETYNEQFF.

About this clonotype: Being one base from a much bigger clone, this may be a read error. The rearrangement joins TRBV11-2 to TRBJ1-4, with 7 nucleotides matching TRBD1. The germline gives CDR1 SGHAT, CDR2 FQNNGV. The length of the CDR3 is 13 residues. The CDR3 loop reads CASRTGSNQKLFF. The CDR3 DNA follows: TGTGCCAGCAGGACAGGGAGTAATCAAAAACTGTTTTTT.

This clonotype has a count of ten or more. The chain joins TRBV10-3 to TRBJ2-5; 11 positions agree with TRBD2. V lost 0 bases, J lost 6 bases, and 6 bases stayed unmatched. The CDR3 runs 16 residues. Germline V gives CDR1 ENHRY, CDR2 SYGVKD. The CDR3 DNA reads TGTGCCATCAGTGAGTCGATTAGCGGGGGGGCGAAGACCCAGTACTTC. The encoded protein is CAISESISGGAKTQYF.

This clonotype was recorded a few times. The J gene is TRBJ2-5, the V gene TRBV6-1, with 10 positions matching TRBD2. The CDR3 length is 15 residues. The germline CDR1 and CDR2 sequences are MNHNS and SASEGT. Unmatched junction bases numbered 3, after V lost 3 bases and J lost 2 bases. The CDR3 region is CASSEASGGQETQYF. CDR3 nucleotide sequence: TGTGCCAGCAGTGAGGCTAGCGGGGGACAAGAGACCCAGTACTTC.

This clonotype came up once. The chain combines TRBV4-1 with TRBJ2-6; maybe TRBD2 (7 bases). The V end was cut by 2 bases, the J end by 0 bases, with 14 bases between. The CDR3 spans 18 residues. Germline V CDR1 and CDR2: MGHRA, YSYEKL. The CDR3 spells CASSQFAGGLSGANVLTF. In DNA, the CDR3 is TGCGCCAGCAGCCAATTTGCCGGGGGGCTCTCTGGGGCCAACGTCCTGACTTTC.

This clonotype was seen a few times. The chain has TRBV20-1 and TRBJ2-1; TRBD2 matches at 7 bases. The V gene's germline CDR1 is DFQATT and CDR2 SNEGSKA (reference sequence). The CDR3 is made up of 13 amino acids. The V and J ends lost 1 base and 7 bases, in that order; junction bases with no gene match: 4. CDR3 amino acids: CSARGASGNEQFF. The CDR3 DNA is TGCAGTGCTAGAGGGGCTAGCGGAAATGAGCAGTTCTTC.

The CDR3 DNA follows: TGTGCCAGCAGTGTCCGGGCCGACCAAGAGACCCAGTACTTC. This gives the protein CASSVRADQETQYF. This sequence joins TRBV12-3 or TRBV12-4 and TRBJ2-5; D gene unclear. This CDR3 contains 14 residues. V was shortened by 5 bases and J by 0 bases, with 10 bases between the two germline ends.

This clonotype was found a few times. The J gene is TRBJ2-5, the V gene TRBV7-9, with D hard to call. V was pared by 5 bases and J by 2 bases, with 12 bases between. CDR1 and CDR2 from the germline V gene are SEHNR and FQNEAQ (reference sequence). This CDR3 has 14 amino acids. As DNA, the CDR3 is TGTGCCAGCAGCATACGGATAGAACAAGAGACCCAGTACTTC. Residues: CASSIRIEQETQYF. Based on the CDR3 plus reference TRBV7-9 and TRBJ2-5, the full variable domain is DTGVSQNPRHKITKRGQNVTFRCDPISEHNRLYWYRQTLGQGPEFLTYFQNEAQLEKSRLLSDRFSAERPKGSFSTLEIQRTEQGDSAMYLCASSIRIEQETQYFGPGTRLLVL.

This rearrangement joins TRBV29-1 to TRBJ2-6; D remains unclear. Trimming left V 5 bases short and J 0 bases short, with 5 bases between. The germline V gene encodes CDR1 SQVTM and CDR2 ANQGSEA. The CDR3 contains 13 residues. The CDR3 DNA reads TGCAGCGTTCGTAGCTCTGGGGCCAACGTCCTGACTTTC. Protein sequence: CSVRSSGANVLTF.

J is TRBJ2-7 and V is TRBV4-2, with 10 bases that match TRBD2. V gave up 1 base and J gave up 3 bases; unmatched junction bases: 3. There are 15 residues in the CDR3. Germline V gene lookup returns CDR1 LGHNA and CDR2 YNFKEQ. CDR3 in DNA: TGTGCCAGCAGCCAAGTTGCTAGCGGGGGCTACGAGCAGTACTTC. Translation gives CASSQVASGGYEQYF.

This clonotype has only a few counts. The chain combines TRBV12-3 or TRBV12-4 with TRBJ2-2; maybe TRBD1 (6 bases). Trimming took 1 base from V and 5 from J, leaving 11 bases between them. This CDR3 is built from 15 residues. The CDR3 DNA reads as TGTGCCAGCAGTTTAGGGCAGGGGTTTACCGGGGAGCTGTTTTTT. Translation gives CASSLGQGFTGELFF.

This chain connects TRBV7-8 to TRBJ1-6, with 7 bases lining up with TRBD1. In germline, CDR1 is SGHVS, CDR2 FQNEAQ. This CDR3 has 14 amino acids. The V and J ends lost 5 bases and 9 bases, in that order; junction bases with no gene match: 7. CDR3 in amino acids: CASSPGTVASPLHF. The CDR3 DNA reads TGTGCCAGCAGCCCCGGGACAGTGGCTTCACCCCTCCACTTT.